This T cell receptor beta chain was sequenced in a study of CD8 T cells in ankylosing spondylitis. Germline-derived CDR1 and CDR2 are KGHDR and SFDVKD. The ends lost 3 bases at V and 2 bases at J; junction bases unmatched: 6. This CDR3 has 15 residues. With molecular barcodes, quantitative 5'-RACE was used to make the TCR beta libraries. TCRdb reprocessed the 5' RACE reads with MiXCR, giving one entry per CDR3 protein. The table records 230,000 or so distinct CDR3 sequences, about 24% of them present only once. The chain has TRBV24-1 and TRBJ2-7, with TRBD1 matching over 7 bases. The TCR sequence derives from a male donor with ankylosing spondylitis or in good health (not recorded which). The sequenced sample consisted of blood, either unsorted or a sorted T cell fraction (not recorded which). CDR3 sequence: CATSDSRDRPYEQYF. The CDR3 nucleotides are TGTGCCACCAGTGATAGCCGGGACAGACCCTACGAGCAGTACTTC.